This TCR beta chain was recorded in a study of OX40 agonist ivuxolimab in advanced cancers. Describing the broader study: Ivuxolimab was an agonistic, fully human IgG2 monoclonal antibody directed against OX40 (CD134), a costimulatory receptor. Intravenous ivuxolimab was administered to patients every 2 weeks at six dose levels: 0.01, 0.1, 0.3, 1.5, 3 and 10 mg/kg. Prior anti-PD-1, anti-PD-L1 or anti-CTLA-4 therapy was permitted, and checkpoint inhibitors had been received by approximately 39% of dose-escalation patients. The monotherapy dose-escalation portion (N ≈ 56 patients) of the phase I ivuxolimab trial is reported in the paper. A male proportion of around 80% and a mean age of approximately 62 years, ranging from roughly 23 to 85, were recorded for the dose-escalation cohort. Among the roughly 50 dose-escalation patients, around 19 had hepatocellular carcinoma, around 15 melanoma, 9 renal cell carcinoma and 9 head and neck cancer. Three dose-escalation patients achieved partial responses, one with hepatocellular carcinoma and two with cutaneous melanoma. Peripheral TCRbeta sequencing aimed to test whether ivuxolimab altered TCR sequence diversity and caused clonal T-cell expansion. Broader findings and caveats from the paper: The antigen specificity of the peripheral T cells that underwent clonal expansion was not determined. Low levels of normalized T-cell clonal expansion were also seen in some patients who did not respond. After ivuxolimab, more expanded clones were found on average in CD8+ T cells than in CD4+ T cells. Partial responders in the 0.1-3.0 mg/kg groups had among the lowest normalized peripheral clonal expansion, especially among CD8+ T cells. Clonal expansion of both CD4+ and CD8+ blood T cells was observed from baseline to week 6 at doses 0.1 to 3.0 mg/kg.

To sequence the TCRbeta CDR3 region, genomic DNA was isolated from the sorted cells. The immunoSEQ Assay was used to sequence the TCRbeta CDR3 regions. TCRdb stores this immuneACCESS table with in-frame sequences only. Part of the clones is absent; in the studies checked, under half of the shortfall reflects unresolved V genes, and no reason is known for the rest. In all, the sample holds over 80,000 clones, and roughly 90% of those were seen once. Approximately 5.7% of the sample is taken by the ten largest. The trial excluded patients who had a history of autoimmune disease or who were on systemic immunosuppression. Peripheral blood for TCR sequencing was drawn from every dose cohort at baseline, at cycle 4 day 1 and at cycle 7 day 1. The samples were taken from a phase I, first-in-human, multicenter, open-label dose-escalation trial of ivuxolimab. Adults with locally advanced or metastatic melanoma, renal cell carcinoma, hepatocellular carcinoma or head and neck squamous cell carcinoma were enrolled in the trial. Before TCR sequencing, CD4+ and CD8+ T cells were separately sorted from peripheral blood.

As to this clone: Which antigen it targets is not known. No much larger clone is present one base from it, and per-base qualities are unavailable.

The sequence came from an adult with an advanced solid tumor such as melanoma, head and neck, liver or kidney cancer. The material was CD4+ or CD8+ T cells sorted from blood, obtained in a trial of the OX40 agonist ivuxolimab.

The CDR3 loop reads CASSPGWVNTEAFF. DNA sequence: TGTGCCAGCAGTCCTGGGTGGGTGAACACTGAAGCTTTCTTT. The V gene is TRBV6-1 and the J gene is TRBJ1-1; the D gene cannot be resolved reliably. The CDR3 contains 14 residues, cysteine and phenylalanine counted. Just CDR3 DNA is preserved here, 42 bases in frame from base 1. As encoded in the germline V gene, CDR1 is MNHNS while CDR2 is SASEGT. V lost 5 bases and J lost 0 bases; the stretch between them is 10 bases long.